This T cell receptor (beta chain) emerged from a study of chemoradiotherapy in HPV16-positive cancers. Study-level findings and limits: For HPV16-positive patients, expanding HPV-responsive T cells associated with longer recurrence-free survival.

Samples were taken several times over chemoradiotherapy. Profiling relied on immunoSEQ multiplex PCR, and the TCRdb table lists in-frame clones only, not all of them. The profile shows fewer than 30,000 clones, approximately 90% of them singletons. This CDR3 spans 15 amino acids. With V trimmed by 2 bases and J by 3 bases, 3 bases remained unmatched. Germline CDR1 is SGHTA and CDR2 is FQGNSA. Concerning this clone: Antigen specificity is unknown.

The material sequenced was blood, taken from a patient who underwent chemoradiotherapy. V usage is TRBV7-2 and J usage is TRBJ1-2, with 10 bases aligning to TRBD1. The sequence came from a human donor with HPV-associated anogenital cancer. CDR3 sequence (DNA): TGTGCCAGCAGCTTAAGGACAGGGGGGGACTATGGCTACACCTTC. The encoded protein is CASSLRTGGDYGYTF.